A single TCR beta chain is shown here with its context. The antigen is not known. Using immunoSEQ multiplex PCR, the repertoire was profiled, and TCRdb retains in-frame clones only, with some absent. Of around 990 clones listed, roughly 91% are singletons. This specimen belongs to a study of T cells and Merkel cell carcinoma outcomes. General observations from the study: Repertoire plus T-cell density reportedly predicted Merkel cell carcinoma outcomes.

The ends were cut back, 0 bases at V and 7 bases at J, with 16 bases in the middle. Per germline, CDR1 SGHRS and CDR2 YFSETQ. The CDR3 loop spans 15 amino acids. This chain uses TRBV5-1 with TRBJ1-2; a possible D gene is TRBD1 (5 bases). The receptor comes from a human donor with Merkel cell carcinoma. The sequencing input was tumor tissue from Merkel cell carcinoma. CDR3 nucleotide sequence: TGCGCCAGCAGCTTGGCTGGGGCAGGGCGAGTTGGCTACACCTTC. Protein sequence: CASSLAGAGRVGYTF. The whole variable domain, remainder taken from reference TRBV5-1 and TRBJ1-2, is KAGVTQTPRYLIKTRGQQVTLSCSPISGHRSVSWYQQTPGQGLQFLFEYFSETQRNKGNFPGRFSGRQFSNSRSEMNVSTLELGDSALYLCASSLAGAGRVGYTFGSGTRLTVV.